The 18 T cell receptor beta chains in this list originate from one sample, sequenced in a study of spatial heterogeneity in lung cancer. Using its own MiXCR run on the 5' RACE reads, TCRdb lists one record per CDR3 protein. Of 6,000 to 7,500 distinct CDR3 sequences listed, under 9% are singletons. Time point in this sample: sample taken at primary tumor resection. Unsorted whole RNA samples from tumor, nontumor lung or frozen PBMC were sequenced. Sequencing used PBMCs, obtained at surgery. These receptor sequences come from a male donor with early-stage non-small cell lung cancer.

At least ten counts were recorded for this clonotype. Found in a library prepared for alpha chains, this beta chain is an off-target read, and its abundance has little meaning. This sequence joins TRBV28 and TRBJ2-5, with 8 bases aligning to TRBD1. The junction had 22 bases not matched to a gene; V was cut back by 6 bases and J by 1 base. CDR3 length equals 20 residues. Germline CDR1 is MDHEN and CDR2 is SYDVKM. The DNA of the CDR3 is TGTGCCAGCAGCCCCCTCTTGGACAGGGAAAGGGCAAAGCCCCAAGAGACCCAGTACTTC. As protein: CASSPLLDRERAKPQETQYF.

This clonotype was counted ten times or more. This beta chain lies outside the target of a library built for alpha chains; its clone size means little. The rearrangement links TRBV19 to TRBJ2-3, with D hard to call. CDR1 and CDR2 (germline): LNHDA, SQIVND (reference sequence). Trimming left V 4 bases short and J 6 bases short, with 11 bases between. The CDR3 loop spans 13 amino acids. CDR3 in DNA: TGTGCCAGTAGTAAGGCGCTAGTGGATACGCAGTATTTT. Translation gives CASSKALVDTQYF.

This clonotype was recorded many times. A library prepared for alpha chains yielded this beta chain as an off-target read; its size is of little meaning. This chain links TRBV5-1 with TRBJ2-2; 7 bases are shared with TRBD1. CDR1 is SGHRS, CDR2 YFSETQ, per germline. The length of the CDR3 is 15 residues. V shed 0 bases and J 6 bases; nucleotides not matched to a gene: 5. The CDR3 region is CASSLGQGLSGELFF. The CDR3 DNA reads as TGCGCCAGCAGCTTGGGACAGGGTTTATCCGGGGAGCTGTTTTTT.

This clonotype was seen many times. The library was built for alpha chains, so this beta chain is an off-target read and its size means little. The rearrangement uses TRBV28 and TRBJ2-7; 7 positions match TRBD1. There are 15 residues in the CDR3. After removal of 5 bases from V and 12 bases from J, the junction contained 19 bases not matched to a gene. Germline CDR1 is MDHEN and CDR2 is SYDVKM. CDR3 DNA sequence: TGTGCCAGCAGTCGCTCTAGGCTACGGGACAGACGGGTGTACGTC. This codes for CASSRSRLRDRRVYV.

This clonotype was detected many times. This beta chain is a stray sequence in a library constructed for alpha chains; its clone size is not meaningful. The chain joins TRBV5-1 to TRBJ2-7; possibly TRBD2 for D (5 bases). Trimming left V 3 bases short and J 10 bases short, with 17 bases between. Germline assignment: CDR1 SGHRS and CDR2 YFSETQ. The CDR3 loop spans 13 amino acids. The CDR3 DNA reads as TGCGCCAGCAGCTCAGAGCGCCCCGGGGTACAGTACTTC. Its protein product is CASSSERPGVQYF. Drawing the rest from reference TRBV5-1 and TRBJ2-7, the complete variable domain is KAGVTQTPRYLIKTRGQQVTLSCSPISGHRSVSWYQQTPGQGLQFLFEYFSETQRNKGNFPGRFSGRQFSNSRSEMNVSTLELGDSALYLCASSSERPGVQYFGPGTRLTVT.

To note about this clonotype: This may come from a read error, since a much larger clone is one base off. As an off-target read in a library built for alpha chains, this beta chain has a frequency of little significance. The chain uses TRBV28 and TRBJ1-2; TRBD1 might be the D (6 bases). The CDR3 sequence is 12 residues long. Germline CDR1 reads MDHEN; CDR2 reads SYDVKM. CDR3 sequence: CVTLTGLYGYTF. The CDR3, as DNA: TGTGTCACTCTTACAGGGCTCTATGGCTACACCTTC.

This clonotype has a count of ten or more. Little can be read into the size of this beta chain, an off-target read in a library designed for alpha chains. The chain employs TRBV4-2 and TRBJ2-5; 8 positions match TRBD2. Germline CDR1 is LGHNA and CDR2 is YNFKEQ. The CDR3 extends over 16 amino acids. With 0 bases clipped from V and 1 base from J, the junction kept 4 bases outside the gene matches. Here the CDR3 DNA reads TGTGCCAGCAGCCAAGAAGCGGGAGAAGGCCAAGAGACCCAGTACTTC. Its protein product is CASSQEAGEGQETQYF.

This clonotype was counted many times. This beta chain represents an off-target read in a library built for alpha chains; its size is of limited meaning. J is TRBJ2-2 and V is TRBV5-1, with D unclear. This CDR3 comprises 15 residues. Looked up from germline, CDR1 is SGHRS and CDR2 is YFSETQ. V lost 0 bases and J lost 2, with 8 bases in between. This CDR3 is CASSLGQLNTGELFF. For the CDR3, the DNA is TGCGCCAGCAGCTTGGGGCAGCTAAACACCGGGGAGCTGTTTTTT.

This clonotype was counted ten times or more. This beta chain is a stray read from a library made for alpha chains; its abundance is not meaningful. This chain links TRBV7-2 with TRBJ1-1, with D uncertain. The CDR3 has 14 amino acids. Germline CDR1 reads SGHTA; CDR2 reads FQGNSA. Trimming shortened V by 2 bases and J by 0 bases, and 7 bases separated the two germline ends. CDR3 sequence reads: CASSLSTMNTEAFF. The CDR3 bases are TGTGCCAGCAGCTTATCCACAATGAACACTGAAGCTTTCTTT.

This clonotype was picked up many times. In a library made to pick up alpha chains, this beta chain is a stray read with a size that means little. The genes are TRBV3-1 and TRBJ2-5, with 8 bases fitting TRBD2. Unmatched junction bases numbered 6, after V lost 5 bases and J lost 4 bases. CDR1 LGHDT and CDR2 YNNKEL come from the germline V gene (reference sequence). The CDR3 extends over 14 amino acids. The CDR3 DNA follows: TGTGCCAGCAGCTCGGGACTAGACACAGAGACCCAGTACTTC. It codes for CASSSGLDTETQYF.

This clonotype has at least ten counts. With the library built for alpha chains, this beta chain is off target and its frequency is not meaningful. This chain connects TRBV7-8 to TRBJ2-5; TRBD1 is a possible D gene (6 bases). Germline assignment: CDR1 SGHVS and CDR2 FQNEAQ. Trimming removed 1 base at V and 4 bases at J, with 25 bases between. The CDR3 is 19 residues long. CDR3 coding DNA: TGTGCCAGCAGCTTAGTGTCCGGTCAGGGGCATGAATGGGGAGAGACCCAGTACTTC. This gives the protein CASSLVSGQGHEWGETQYF.

This clonotype occurred many times. This beta chain is a stray read from a library made for alpha chains; its abundance is not meaningful. The genes are TRBV3-1 and TRBJ2-5; D uncertain. Per germline, CDR1 LGHDT and CDR2 YNNKEL (reference sequence). Trimming cost V 1 base and J 2 bases, with 11 bases left between them. The CDR3 sequence is 15 residues long. This chain's CDR3 is CASSQGPGRQETQYF. DNA of the CDR3: TGTGCCAGCAGCCAAGGTCCTGGACGGCAAGAGACCCAGTACTTC.

This clonotype came up many times. This beta chain is a stray read from a library made for alpha chains; its abundance is not meaningful. The gene calls are TRBV6-5 and TRBJ2-3; TRBD2 matches at 10 bases. CDR3 length: 15 amino acids. Losses at the gene ends were 4 bases for V and 5 bases for J; bases not matched to a gene: 6. The germline gives CDR1 MNHEY, CDR2 SVGAGI. CDR3 nucleotide sequence: TGTGCCAGCAGTTCACAACTAGCGGGATTAGATACGCAGTATTTT. Translated: CASSSQLAGLDTQYF.

This clonotype was seen a few times. Because the library targeted alpha chains, this beta chain is an off-target read whose size means little. The chain has TRBV18 and TRBJ1-2; D is ambiguous. The V end lost 2 bases, the J end lost 4 bases, and 8 bases lay between the germline ends. Germline CDR1 KGHSH, CDR2 LQKENI. CDR3 length: 13 residues. CDR3 in amino acids: CASSPATGYGYTF. DNA of the CDR3: TGTGCCAGCTCACCAGCGACGGGCTATGGCTACACCTTC.

This clonotype was seen ten or more times. Because this beta chain is a stray read in a library intended to capture alpha chains, its abundance should not be given much weight. This chain links TRBV14 with TRBJ2-3; TRBD2 agrees at 9 bases. CDR1 and CDR2 (germline): SGHDN, FVKESK. This CDR3 has 16 residues. Trimming at V came to 1 base and at J to 9 bases, leaving 11 bases not matched to a gene. CDR3 nucleotides: TGTGCCAGCAGCCAAGGAGGTAGCGGGGGTAGGTTAACGCAGTATTTT. It is translated as CASSQGGSGGRLTQYF.

In its sample, this clonotype ranks as medium-sized (0.01 to 0.1%). Because the library targeted alpha chains, this beta chain is an off-target read whose size means little. This sequence joins TRBV29-1 and TRBJ2-1; 9 bases line up with TRBD1. The CDR3 has 13 amino acids. Trimming removed 7 bases from V and 8 bases from J; junction bases left unmatched: 9. The germline CDR1 and CDR2 sequences are SQVTM and ANQGSEA. The CDR3 region has the DNA TGCAGCGCGGGACAGGGAGGAGGGGATGAGCAGTTCTTC. Protein sequence: CSAGQGGGDEQFF.

This clonotype occurred many times. This beta chain represents an off-target read in a library built for alpha chains; its size is of limited meaning. The J gene is TRBJ2-3, the V gene TRBV20-1, with 8 bases lining up with TRBD1. Germline V gene data show CDR1 as DFQATT and CDR2 as SNEGSKA (reference sequence). This CDR3 comprises 15 residues. The V and J ends lost 2 bases and 5 bases, in that order; junction bases with no gene match: 9. CDR3 sequence: CSARFVPQGEDTQYF. The DNA for the CDR3 is TGCAGTGCTAGATTTGTTCCACAGGGGGAAGATACGCAGTATTTT.

This clonotype occurred many times. Found in a library prepared for alpha chains, this beta chain is an off-target read, and its abundance has little meaning. The V gene is TRBV7-2, the J gene TRBJ2-5, with TRBD2 matching 13 bases. CDR1 is SGHTA, CDR2 FQGNSA, per germline. This CDR3 comprises 16 residues. The junction had 8 bases not matched to a gene; V was cut back by 5 bases and J by 5 bases. CDR3 sequence reads: CASSATSGRAYETQYF. The CDR3 coding sequence is TGTGCCAGCAGCGCTACTAGCGGGAGGGCCTATGAGACCCAGTACTTC.